The 5 T cell receptor beta chains listed next were all sequenced from one sample in a study of technical replicates of blood from several donors. Here immunoSEQ multiplex PCR was the method, and the copy in TCRdb shows in-frame clones only, minus some. The sample consists of approximately 49,000 clones, around 90% of them appearing once. Sequencing was carried out using PBMCs. These receptors were taken from a human donor in good health. Some clones in this sample may be carry-over from other donors' samples.

The rearrangement uses TRBV19 and TRBJ2-2; D may be TRBD1 (5 bases). There are 13 residues in the CDR3. Germline CDR1 reads LNHDA; CDR2 reads SQIVND (reference sequence). Trimming stripped 1 base from V and 6 bases from J, with 6 bases between. The CDR3 sequence is CASSIVGAGELFF. CDR3 in DNA: TGTGCCAGTAGTATAGTAGGGGCCGGGGAGCTGTTTTTT.

The gene calls are TRBV19 and TRBJ2-6; a weak D match, TRBD1 (5 bases). V dropped 2 bases and J dropped 0 bases, with 11 bases sitting between them. CDR1 is LNHDA, CDR2 SQIVND, per germline (reference sequence). This CDR3 region has 17 residues. As DNA, the CDR3 is TGTGCCAGTAGTATACCACTACAGGTCTCTGGGGCCAACGTCCTGACTTTC. Translation gives CASSIPLQVSGANVLTF.

The chain employs TRBV7-2 and TRBJ1-2; 8 bases are shared with TRBD1. Germline V gene lookup returns CDR1 SGHTA and CDR2 FQGNSA. The ends lost 5 bases at V and 8 bases at J; junction bases unmatched: 10. The CDR3 runs 14 residues. The CDR3 region is CASSTPGQGGGYTF. The CDR3 bases are TGTGCCAGCAGCACCCCTGGACAGGGCGGGGGCTACACCTTC. Drawing the rest from reference TRBV7-2 and TRBJ1-2, the complete variable domain is GAGVSQSPSNKVTEKGKDVELRCDPISGHTALYWYRQSLGQGLEFLIYFQGNSAPDKSGLPSDRFSAERTGGSVSTLTIQRTQQEDSAVYLCASSTPGQGGGYTFGSGTRLTVV.

The V call is TRBV5-5, the J call TRBJ1-2, with 7 bases identical to TRBD1. J was trimmed by 12 bases and V by 1 base; bases with no gene match: 12. The germline CDR1 and CDR2 sequences are SGHKS and YYEKEE (reference sequence). The CDR3 consists of 14 residues. Here the CDR3 DNA reads TGTGCCAGCAGCTTGCCCGGGACAGACTTACGGCACACCTTC. This translates into CASSLPGTDLRHTF.

The chain couples TRBV29-1 to TRBJ2-7; D remains unclear. Germline-derived CDR1 and CDR2 are SQVTM and ANQGSEA. V lost 5 bases and J lost 3, with 5 bases in between. This CDR3 comprises 10 residues. The DNA for the CDR3 is TGCAGCGTTTTTCACTACGAGCAGTACTTC. Translation gives CSVFHYEQYF.